This T cell receptor (beta chain) was recovered during a study of blood T cells in healthy people across ages. Germline assignment: CDR1 SEHNR and CDR2 FQNEAQ (reference sequence). This CDR3 region has 15 residues. Individuals who donated were healthy Caucasians from Russia aged roughly 6 to 100. General study results and limits: Per million T cells, TCR beta diversity dropped about linearly as age rose.

This clonotype was recorded a few times. Its cognate antigen is unknown. A much larger clone differs from this one at a single base, so this may be a read error. Next came a second PCR, run for about 6 to 12 cycles, which used a sample-barcoded 5' primer along with a J-beta primer mix. MiXCR, run by TCRdb on the 5' RACE reads, gives a single entry per CDR3 protein. The data contain some 1,000,000 distinct CDR3 sequences, roughly a quarter of them singletons. Separately, the same data were catalogued under a study of T cells of mothers and their children.

The gene calls are TRBV7-9 and TRBJ2-2; tentatively, D is TRBD1 or TRBD2 (6 bases each). What was sequenced was blood. This receptor was taken from a girl under 10 years old in good health. This CDR3 reads CASSSTGSRTGGLFF. The CDR3 nucleotides read TGTGCCAGCAGCTCAACAGGGTCTCGCACCGGGGGGCTGTTTTTT.